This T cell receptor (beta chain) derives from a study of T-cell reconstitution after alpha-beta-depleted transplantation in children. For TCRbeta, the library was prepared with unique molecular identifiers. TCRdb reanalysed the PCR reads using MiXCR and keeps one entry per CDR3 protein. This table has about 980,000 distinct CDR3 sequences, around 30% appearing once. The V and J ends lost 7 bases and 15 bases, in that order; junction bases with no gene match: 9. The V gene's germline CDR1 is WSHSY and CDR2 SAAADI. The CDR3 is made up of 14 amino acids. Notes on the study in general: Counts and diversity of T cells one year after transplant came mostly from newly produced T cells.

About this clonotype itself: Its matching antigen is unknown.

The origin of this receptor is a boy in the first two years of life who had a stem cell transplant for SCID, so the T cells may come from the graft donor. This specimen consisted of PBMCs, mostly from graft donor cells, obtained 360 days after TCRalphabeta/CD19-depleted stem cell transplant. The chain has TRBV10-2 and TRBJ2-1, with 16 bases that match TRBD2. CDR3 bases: TGCGCCAGCATGGGGACTAGCGGGGGGGCCCTCCCGTTCTTC. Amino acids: CASMGTSGGALPFF.